This T cell receptor (beta chain) was identified during a study of cytomegalovirus exposure and HLA in healthy donors. Overall study: There were 75 million to 95 million unique TCRs (from HLA-typed donors) in an early data release. Findings of the study overall: The authors later found TCR association rates varying by HLA locus, with DRB1 most and HLA-C fewest. Owing to their indistinguishability, certain V segments, notably TRBV6-2 and TRBV6-3, were excluded.

On this clone itself: Antigen specificity is unknown.

Germline V gene lookup returns CDR1 SGHRS and CDR2 YFSETQ. The CDR3 has 12 residues. Trimming cost V 4 bases and J 6 bases, with 10 bases left between them. The PCR used 60 Vbeta and 13 Jbeta primers. Produced via immunoSEQ multiplex PCR; TCRdb's table is partial and in-frame only. The table has about 170,000 clones, 77% seen once. V gene TRBV5-1 combines with J gene TRBJ1-1; perhaps TRBD1 as D (6 bases). The clonotype comes from a woman in her twenties or thirties in good health and CMV-seropositive. Sequences were obtained from PBMCs. CDR3 amino acids: CASSLDRSEAFF. The DNA of the CDR3 is TGCGCCAGCAGCCTCGACAGGTCTGAAGCTTTCTTT.